Each of the 20 T cell receptor beta chains below was sequenced from the same sample in a study of CD4 T cells in relation to SARS-CoV-2 and coronaviruses. These TCRs' antigens remain unknown. Before the COVID-19 pandemic, during about 2011-2019, CD4+ T cells were taken from unexposed donors. Isolation of CD4+ T cells took place after around eleven days in culture. Assay used: immunoSEQ multiplex PCR; TCRdb lists only in-frame clones, some missing. The sample yields around 25,000 clones, approximately 82% seen once. The specimen sequenced was CD4+ T cells from PBMCs, cultured in vitro. Receptor source: a human donor in good health.

Only one count was recorded for this clone. This sequence joins TRBV11-2 and TRBJ2-7, with TRBD1 as a possible D gene (6 bases). Trimming pared 5 bases from V and 4 bases from J, leaving 24 bases between. The CDR3 totals 17 residues. Looked up from germline, CDR1 is SGHAT and CDR2 is FQNNGV. The CDR3 nucleotides are TGTGCCAGCAGCAGGGAGTCCGGGACAAACCTAGTATACGAGCAGTACTTC. Its protein product is CASSRESGTNLVYEQYF.

The chain recombines TRBV24-1 with TRBJ2-3, with a weak D call TRBD2 (6 bases). Germline CDR1 and CDR2: KGHDR and SFDVKD. The CDR3 loop spans 14 amino acids. V lost 5 bases, J lost 1 base, and 9 bases lay in between. CDR3 nucleotides: TGTGCCACCAGTGCGGCTAGCGGCACAGATACGCAGTATTTT. Translating it yields CATSAASGTDTQYF.

The chain uses TRBV7-9 and TRBJ2-3; possible D gene TRBD1, 6 bases. Germline values: CDR1 SEHNR, CDR2 FQNEAQ (reference sequence). CDR3 length equals 16 residues. V shed 6 bases and J shed 5 bases, with 21 bases lying between them. CDR3: CASRGMQGLGGDTQYF. For the CDR3, the DNA is TGTGCCAGCAGGGGTATGCAGGGCCTAGGGGGAGATACGCAGTATTTT.

The rearrangement links TRBV2 to TRBJ1-5, with D possibly matching TRBD1 (5 bases). Trimming took off 6 bases at V and 0 bases at J, with 15 bases between the two ends. Germline assignment: CDR1 SNHLY and CDR2 FYNNEI. The CDR3 length is 16 residues. The DNA for the CDR3 is TGTGCCAGCAGCCTCAGAGAGGGGTTTAGCAATCAGCCCCAGCATTTT. Protein: CASSLREGFSNQPQHF.

This sequence joins TRBV10-3 and TRBJ2-1, with 7 positions matching TRBD1. V lost 6 bases to trimming and J lost 4 bases; unmatched junction nucleotides: 3. Per the germline V gene, CDR1 is ENHRY and CDR2 is SYGVKD. The CDR3 spans 13 residues. As DNA, the CDR3 is TGTGCCATCAGACGGGACAGTTACAATGAGCAGTTCTTC. It yields the protein CAIRRDSYNEQFF.

In its sample, this clone was seen once. V and J are TRBV19 and TRBJ2-3; the D is unclear. V was cut by 2 bases and J by 5 bases, with 8 bases left in between. Germline assignment: CDR1 LNHDA and CDR2 SQIVND (reference sequence). CDR3 length: 13 amino acids. CDR3 in DNA: TGTGCCAGTAGTATATCCCCCCGAGATACGCAGTATTTT. Translating it yields CASSISPRDTQYF. The full variable domain, completed using reference TRBV19 and TRBJ2-3, is DGGITQSPKYLFRKEGQNVTLSCEQNLNHDAMYWYRQDPGQGLRLIYYSQIVNDFQKGDIAEGYSVSREKKESFPLTVTSAQKNPTAFYLCASSISPRDTQYFGPGTRLTVL.

This rearrangement joins TRBV5-1 to TRBJ1-1, with D possibly TRBD1 on 5 matching bases. The CDR3 extends over 13 amino acids. CDR1 is SGHRS and CDR2 is YFSETQ in the germline V gene. The ends were cut back, 1 base at V and 6 bases at J, with 10 bases in the middle. CDR3 in amino acids: CASSLSGSPEAFF. DNA of the CDR3: TGCGCCAGCAGCTTGTCAGGGTCCCCTGAAGCTTTCTTT.

This clone was recorded once. V gene TRBV5-6 combines with J gene TRBJ2-7; the D gene is possibly TRBD1 (6 bases). The CDR3 runs 14 residues. V gave up 3 bases and J gave up 6 bases, with 16 bases separating them. Germline assignment: CDR1 SGHDT and CDR2 YYEEEE. The CDR3 nucleotides are TGTGCCAGCAGCTCACAACAGGGTTCGGGCGAGCAGTACTTC. Amino acids: CASSSQQGSGEQYF.

V and J are TRBV18 and TRBJ2-1; D gene ambiguous. The CDR3 has 15 residues. CDR1 and CDR2 (germline): KGHSH, LQKENI. The V end was cut by 3 bases, the J end by 0 bases, with 9 bases between. The CDR3 protein is CASSPQSDSYNEQFF. CDR3 DNA sequence: TGTGCCAGCTCACCTCAGAGCGACTCCTACAATGAGCAGTTCTTC.

The chain links TRBV14 to TRBJ1-2, with D possibly TRBD1 on 5 matching bases. The V gene lost 0 bases and the J gene lost 3 bases, with 17 bases spanning the gap. CDR1 is SGHDN, CDR2 FVKESK, per germline. CDR3 size: 17 residues. CDR3 sequence: CASSQEARKGQHYGYTF. The CDR3 nucleotides read TGTGCCAGCAGCCAAGAGGCCCGAAAGGGGCAACACTATGGCTACACCTTC. Combining the CDR3 with reference TRBV14 and TRBJ1-2 gives the whole variable domain EAGVTQFPSHSVIEKGQTVTLRCDPISGHDNLYWYRRVMGKEIKFLLHFVKESKQDESGMPNNRFLAERTGGTYSTLKVQPAELEDSGVYFCASSQEARKGQHYGYTFGSGTRLTVV.

This chain joins TRBV7-9 and TRBJ1-2, with 10 positions matching TRBD1. V shed 1 base, J shed 3 bases, and the junction held 8 bases outside the gene matches. The V gene's germline CDR1 is SEHNR and CDR2 FQNEAQ (reference sequence). CDR3 length equals 17 residues. The CDR3 is CASSLGETGGDHYGYTF. The CDR3 DNA reads TGTGCCAGCAGCTTAGGCGAGACAGGGGGCGATCACTATGGCTACACCTTC. Complete variable domain (other parts from reference TRBV7-9 and TRBJ1-2): DTGVSQNPRHKITKRGQNVTFRCDPISEHNRLYWYRQTLGQGPEFLTYFQNEAQLEKSRLLSDRFSAERPKGSFSTLEIQRTEQGDSAMYLCASSLGETGGDHYGYTFGSGTRLTVV.

This clone was seen a handful of times. The chain has TRBV5-6 and TRBJ1-1; a possible D gene is TRBD1 (6 bases). The CDR3 has 13 amino acids. Germline assignment: CDR1 SGHDT and CDR2 YYEEEE. V was shortened by 5 bases and J by 8 bases, with 16 bases between the two germline ends. The CDR3 here is CASSRQGQIEAFF. The CDR3 DNA follows: TGTGCCAGCAGTCGTCAAGGACAGATAGAAGCTTTCTTT.

The CDR3 sequence: CASNELSGGGETQYF. In DNA, the CDR3 is TGTGCCAGCAATGAGCTCTCAGGGGGCGGAGAGACCCAGTACTTC. This rearrangement joins TRBV28 to TRBJ2-5; 8 bases are a match to TRBD1. The CDR3 sequence is 15 residues long. From germline, CDR1 is MDHEN and CDR2 SYDVKM. V was pared by 7 bases and J by 4 bases, with 11 bases of the junction left unmatched.

J is TRBJ1-3 and V is TRBV10-3; no clear D. The CDR3 is 13 residues long. V lost 10 bases and J 0 bases, leaving 10 bases between the germline ends. CDR1 is ENHRY, CDR2 SYGVKD, per germline. The CDR3 reads CATGETSGNTIYF. In DNA form, the CDR3 reads TGTGCCACCGGGGAGACCTCTGGAAACACCATATATTTT.

The rearrangement links TRBV21-1 to TRBJ2-7. TRBV21-1 is listed as a pseudogene. The CDR3 sequence is 15 residues long. CDR3 DNA sequence: TGTGCCAGCAGCAGGGGGTTTCAGGAGTCCTACGAGCAGTACTTC. Protein sequence: CASSRGFQESYEQYF.

The V call is TRBV5-6, the J call TRBJ1-1; possibly TRBD1 for D (6 bases). With 4 bases removed from V and 1 base from J, the gap between germline ends came to 17 bases. The CDR3 consists of 16 residues. CDR1 is SGHDT and CDR2 is YYEEEE in the germline V gene. For the CDR3, the DNA is TGTGCCAGCAGCCCAGGGGCCTATCGGGCGAACACTGAAGCTTTCTTT. Residues: CASSPGAYRANTEAFF.

The chain joins TRBV19 to TRBJ1-4, with D unclear. Germline V gene sequence: CDR1 LNHDA, CDR2 SQIVND (reference sequence). V dropped 5 bases and J dropped 0 bases, with 7 bases sitting between them. The CDR3 sequence is 14 residues long. The CDR3 DNA reads as TGTGCCAGTAGTTTTACAGCAACTAATGAAAAACTGTTTTTT. It specifies CASSFTATNEKLFF.

The rearrangement links TRBV4-1 to TRBJ1-2; tentatively, D is TRBD1 (5 bases). The CDR3 is made up of 16 amino acids. Germline CDR1 is MGHRA and CDR2 is YSYEKL. V was pared by 0 bases and J by 1 base, with 12 bases between. Written as DNA, the CDR3 is TGCGCCAGCAGCCAAGATCTGGGGGGTATTAACTATGGCTACACCTTC. This gives the protein CASSQDLGGINYGYTF.

Only a few counts were recorded for this clone. The chain uses TRBV5-1 and TRBJ2-1; no clear D gene. From germline, CDR1 is SGHRS and CDR2 YFSETQ. The CDR3 spans 12 residues. The V end was cut by 4 bases, the J end by 9 bases, with 11 bases between. The CDR3 loop is CASSLEESEQFF. Written as DNA, the CDR3 is TGCGCCAGCAGCCTAGAGGAGTCTGAGCAGTTCTTC.

This chain links TRBV28 with TRBJ2-1; D possibly uses TRBD1 or TRBD2 (5 bases each). Trimming stripped 5 bases from V and 8 bases from J, with 10 bases between. Looked up from germline, CDR1 is MDHEN and CDR2 is SYDVKM. The CDR3 is 12 residues long. In DNA, the CDR3 is TGTGCCAGCAGTGGGGACGTACATGAGCAGTTCTTC. It yields the protein CASSGDVHEQFF.